The 17 T cell receptor beta chains listed next were all sequenced from one sample in a study of T cells in Graves' hyperthyroidism and ophthalmopathy (dated by TCRdb to between 2018 and 2020). The method behind the library was multiplex PCR. Sequencing was carried out with an Illumina HiSeq 2000. Amplification of TCR beta CDR3 regions was carried out from RNA transcripts. For the first round of RT-PCR on the TCR CDR3, the HTBI primer set was used together with the Qiagen OneStep RT-PCR kit. The public reads were quality trimmed at Q25 with fastp and then assembled into clones with MiXCR by TCRdb, keeping productive beta chains. Rows with a matching CDR3 protein are joined into one entry that keeps the most common DNA and genes. Within this sample are approximately 370,000 distinct CDR3 sequences, with approximately 18% of them counted one time only. The top ten constitute 34% of the sample. Source material: blood. The receptors originated from a woman in her twenties or thirties with Graves' hyperthyroidism that later progressed to Graves' ophthalmopathy.

This clonotype occurred many times. CDR3: CAISVGSNQFF. In DNA, the CDR3 is TGTGCCATCAGTGTTGGTAGTAATCAGTTCTTC. The chain combines TRBV10-3 with TRBJ2-1; D remains ambiguous. Per the germline V gene, CDR1 is ENHRY and CDR2 is SYGVKD. V shed 4 bases and J shed 13 bases, with 11 bases lying between them. The CDR3 has 11 residues.

The chain combines TRBV20-1 with TRBJ2-7; 11 bases are a match to TRBD2. The CDR3 contains 14 residues. Looked up from germline, CDR1 is DFQATT and CDR2 is SNEGSKA (reference sequence). J was trimmed by 3 bases and V by 0 bases; bases with no gene match: 1. The CDR3 DNA follows: TGCAGTGCTAGAGACGGGACTAGCGGCTACGAGCAGTACTTC. Translating it yields CSARDGTSGYEQYF.

This clonotype was detected ten times or more. This chain joins TRBV28 and TRBJ2-5, with TRBD1 matching over 9 bases. Germline V gives CDR1 MDHEN, CDR2 SYDVKM. This CDR3 is built from 15 residues. V gave up 5 bases and J gave up 4 bases; unmatched junction bases: 8. The CDR3 bases are TGTGCCAGCAGTATCCGGGACAGGGAGACAGAGACCCAGTACTTC. Protein product: CASSIRDRETETQYF. Using reference TRBV28 and TRBJ2-5 for the parts outside the CDR3, the full variable domain is DVKVTQSSRYLVKRTGEKVFLECVQDMDHENMFWYRQDPGLGLRLIYFSYDVKMKEKGDIPEGYSVSREKKERFSLILESASTNQTSMYLCASSIRDRETETQYFGPGTRLLVL.

This clonotype was found a few times. This chain uses TRBV19 with TRBJ1-2, with 8 bases fitting TRBD1. CDR3 length equals 13 residues. Germline trimming cut 7 bases from V and 4 bases from J; bases unmatched to any gene: 5. The germline gives CDR1 LNHDA, CDR2 SQIVND (reference sequence). CDR3 region: CASNPGQGYGYTF. CDR3 nucleotides: TGTGCCAGTAATCCAGGACAGGGCTATGGCTACACCTTC.

This chain uses TRBV28 with TRBJ1-1; D might be TRBD1 (5 bases). The germline CDR1 and CDR2 sequences are MDHEN and SYDVKM. Trimming took 5 bases from V and 5 from J, leaving 18 bases between them. This CDR3 region has 15 residues. The CDR3 spells CASSQTWGGRTEAFF. The DNA for the CDR3 is TGTGCCAGCAGTCAAACGTGGGGGGGACGGACTGAAGCTTTCTTT.

This chain links TRBV5-5 with TRBJ2-1; 7 bases are shared with TRBD2. The germline V gene encodes CDR1 SGHKS and CDR2 YYEKEE (reference sequence). The CDR3 sequence is 15 residues long. Trimming cost V 4 bases and J 8 bases; bases outside gene matches: 12. This CDR3 is CASSPTVGGRHEQFF. The CDR3 nucleotides are TGTGCCAGCAGCCCGACCGTCGGGGGGAGACATGAGCAGTTCTTC.

This clonotype was found many times. The chain uses TRBV12-3 or TRBV12-4 and TRBJ2-3; no reliable D call. V lost 6 bases to trimming and J lost 3 bases, with 19 bases between them. The CDR3 is 16 amino acids. The CDR3 DNA is TGTGCCAGCAGCCCAAGACGGCTGTTTGTGACAGATACGCAGTATTTT. Translation gives CASSPRRLFVTDTQYF.

This clonotype has just one count. The chain is built from TRBV15 and TRBJ1-4, with D possibly being TRBD1 (6 bases). The CDR3 consists of 21 residues. V was shortened by 0 bases and J by 4 bases, with 27 bases between the two germline ends. Per the germline V gene, CDR1 is LNHNV and CDR2 is YYDKDF (reference sequence). The chain's CDR3 is CATSRDPFYRASSTYNEKLFF. DNA of the CDR3: TGTGCCACCAGCAGAGATCCTTTCTACAGGGCAAGCTCGACTTATAATGAAAAACTGTTTTTT. The complete variable domain, with remaining parts taken from reference TRBV15 and TRBJ1-4, reads DAMVIQNPRYQVTQFGKPVTLSCSQTLNHNVMYWYQQKSSQAPKLLFHYYDKDFNNEADTPDNFQSRRPNTSFCFLDIRSPGLGDTAMYLCATSRDPFYRASSTYNEKLFFGSGTQLSVL.

This clonotype was observed at least ten times. The chain is built from TRBV28 and TRBJ2-7; D might be TRBD2 (6 bases). The V gene's germline CDR1 is MDHEN and CDR2 SYDVKM. The CDR3 covers 14 residues. Trimming removed 2 bases from V and 3 bases from J, with 11 bases in between. The DNA of the CDR3 is TGTGCCAGCAGTTTACCCGGGAGTTACTACGAGCAGTACTTC. This encodes CASSLPGSYYEQYF.

The chain couples TRBV11-2 to TRBJ1-1; 11 bases are shared with TRBD1. This CDR3 has 17 residues. The germline V gene encodes CDR1 SGHAT and CDR2 FQNNGV. With V trimmed by 7 bases and J by 1 base, 11 bases remained unmatched. The CDR3 DNA reads as TGTGCCAGCACCCACGGGACAGGGGGGAAAACGAACACTGAAGCTTTCTTT. Its protein product is CASTHGTGGKTNTEAFF.

The chain combines TRBV4-1 with TRBJ2-2; 11 bases fit TRBD2. The CDR3 totals 18 residues. Germline CDR1 is MGHRA and CDR2 is YSYEKL. V lost 1 base and J lost 7; bases outside the gene matches: 11. CDR3 in amino acids: CASSQGFLAGGRNGELFF. The DNA for the CDR3 is TGCGCCAGCAGCCAAGGGTTCCTAGCGGGGGGCCGGAACGGGGAGCTGTTTTTT.

This clonotype was seen at least ten times. The gene calls are TRBV27 and TRBJ1-5; TRBD1 matches at 9 bases. The J segment lost 6 bases and the V segment lost 5 bases, leaving 5 bases of the junction unmatched. Per the germline V gene, CDR1 is MNHEY and CDR2 is SMNVEV (reference sequence). CDR3 length: 14 amino acids. This chain's CDR3 is CASSTQGAFQPQHF. The DNA for the CDR3 is TGTGCCAGCAGTACACAGGGGGCCTTTCAGCCCCAGCATTTT.

The sample holds many counts of this clonotype. DNA for the CDR3: TGTGCCAGCAGCTTAAGACAGGGCCTTAATGAGCAGTTCTTC. Amino acid sequence: CASSLRQGLNEQFF. The chain combines TRBV11-3 with TRBJ2-1, with 7 bases that match TRBD1. The CDR3 spans 14 residues. After removal of 2 bases from V and 7 bases from J, the junction contained 5 bases not matched to a gene. The germline gives CDR1 SGHNT, CDR2 YENEEA.

This clonotype occurred a few times. An end of the junction differs from the germline gene, which may be a read error. The chain has TRBV29-1 and TRBJ2-2, with a possible D match to TRBD2 (7 bases). CDR1 is SQVTM and CDR2 is ANQGSEA in the germline V gene. The length of the CDR3 is 15 residues. The CDR3 nucleotides read TGCAGCGGCTCCGGGGGAGGGGGGAACACCAGGGAGCTGTTTTTT. Protein: CSGSGGGGNTRELFF.

This clonotype was seen many times. This chain uses TRBV28 with TRBJ2-3, with TRBD1 identical over 10 bases. Trimming removed 5 bases from V and 1 base from J; junction bases left unmatched: 9. The CDR3 is 17 amino acids. The germline V gene has CDR1 MDHEN and CDR2 SYDVKM. CDR3: CASSRPTGGGGTDTQYF. The CDR3 DNA sequence: TGTGCCAGCAGTCGACCGACAGGGGGCGGGGGCACAGATACGCAGTATTTT.

This clonotype showed up many times. The rearrangement links TRBV20-1 to TRBJ1-5, with TRBD1 as a possible D gene (5 bases). V lost 6 bases and J lost 1, with 10 bases in between. Germline lookup yields CDR1 DFQATT and CDR2 SNEGSKA (reference sequence). The CDR3 sequence is 13 residues long. CDR3 in amino acids: CSATGTSNQPQHF. The CDR3 nucleotides are TGCAGTGCGACCGGGACGAGCAATCAGCCCCAGCATTTT.

A note on this clonotype: Relative to the germline gene, one junction end is altered; a read error may explain this. The chain combines TRBV25-1 with TRBJ1-5, with D tentatively TRBD1 (5 bases). From germline, CDR1 is MGHDK and CDR2 SYGVNS. The CDR3 consists of 17 residues. The CDR3 spells CASSEWGRGDSDQPQHF. CDR3 bases: TGTGCCAGCAGTGAATGGGGTCGGGGGGATAGCGATCAGCCCCAGCATTTT.